This entry concerns a single T cell receptor (beta chain). CDR3 size: 13 residues. Trimming left V 4 bases short and J 8 bases short, with 12 bases between. Looked up from germline, CDR1 is SGHNT and CDR2 is YYREEE (reference sequence). Version v3.0 of the immunoSEQ assay was performed at survey level. Here immunoSEQ multiplex PCR was the method, and the copy in TCRdb shows in-frame clones only, minus some. In the table there are 30,000 to 35,000 clones, about 70% of which are singletons. These data come from a study of long-term antiretroviral therapy in people with HIV. The specimen comprised unsorted PBMCs, sampled 3 years after starting antiretroviral therapy. The chain recombines TRBV5-4 with TRBJ1-4; D call uncertain. This receptor was taken from a man aged 50 to 59 with HIV. The CDR3 sequence is CASSPDFGEKLFF. Here the CDR3 DNA reads TGTGCCAGCAGCCCGGATTTCGGGGAAAAACTGTTTTTT.